A selection of T cell receptor beta chains follows, all from one sample in a study of T cell responses to AZD1222 COVID-19 vaccine. This table comes from immunoSEQ multiplex PCR, and its TCRdb copy is limited to in-frame clones, with some not included. The data show approximately 110,000 clones, roughly 86% seen once. The source material was peripheral blood, sampled on day 0 of AZD1222 vaccination. These receptors all stem from an adult in good health. Each CDR3 is given without its conserved first and last residue. Rows may omit the clone size; those that give it use once, few, many or a size class.

abundance	v_gene	j_gene	CDR3aa
NA	TRBV11-2	TRBJ1-1	ASSAHLNTEAF
NA	TRBV6-5	TRBJ2-5	ASSSRGGLQETQY
NA	TRBV29-1	TRBJ2-7	SADVTGGSYEQY
NA	TRBV18	TRBJ2-1	ASSQLFGNEQF
NA	TRBV27	TRBJ1-4	ASSLGQNEKLF
NA	TRBV7-9	TRBJ2-2	ASSLVAGDSTGELF
NA	TRBV6-5	TRBJ2-1	ASSFTSSRDEQF
NA	TRBV10-2	TRBJ2-7	ASSDLGVGISYEQY
once	TRBV21-1	TRBJ2-6	ASSKGTVPKGGANVLT
NA	TRBV3-1/TRBV3-2	TRBJ2-5	ASSQVSRDETQY
NA	TRBV10-1	TRBJ1-5	ASSAQPDSNQPQH
NA	TRBV19	TRBJ1-5	ASSPTDRGPNQPQH
NA	TRBV3-1/TRBV3-2	TRBJ1-2	ASSSPGQGIYGYT
NA	TRBV27	TRBJ2-7	ASREELGTSYEQY
NA	TRBV5-6	TRBJ1-2	ASSLGAGALRTSGYT
NA	TRBV21-1	TRBJ2-1	ASSKDGLTQF
NA	TRBV6-5	TRBJ2-7	ASKAGGSYEQY
NA	TRBV29-1	TRBJ1-1	SVVTQNTEAF
NA	TRBV19	TRBJ1-3	ASSSRTGVTGNTIY
NA	TRBV2	TRBJ2-1	ASRRTGFSALNEQF
NA	TRBV7-7	TRBJ1-2	ASSLRDTYGYT
NA	TRBV12-3/TRBV12-4	TRBJ1-4	ASSTHNEKLF
NA	TRBV21-1	TRBJ2-7	ASSIPPGTGVSYEQY
NA	TRBV9	TRBJ2-7	ASSVGPYTNEQY
NA	TRBV2	TRBJ1-2	ASSPGQGTFWGGYT
NA	TRBV19	TRBJ2-2	ASSTGRNTGELF
medium-sized	TRBV3-1/TRBV3-2	TRBJ2-1	ASSQDLGDSYNEQF
NA	TRBV12-3/TRBV12-4	TRBJ2-1	ASSPDIGGEQF
NA	TRBV4-1	TRBJ1-1	ASSQEYVGGTEAF
NA	TRBV28	TRBJ2-1	ASSLPGGALNEQF
NA	TRBV28	TRBJ2-3	ASRRGGNTDTQY